This is a list of T cell receptor beta chains from one sample in a study of cytomegalovirus exposure and HLA in healthy donors. The method was immunoSEQ multiplex PCR; TCRdb's version includes in-frame clones alone and lacks a portion of them. The top ten hold about 1.7% of the sample, which has about 150,000 clones, 76% seen once. The sequenced sample was PBMCs. These receptors were collected from a man between 35 and 55 years old in good health and CMV-seronegative. Both conserved end residues are part of each CDR3. Part of the rows lack a size; the others show once, few, many or a class for expanded clones.

NA	TRBV7-2	TRBJ1-4	CASSYYTAGTNEKLFF
NA	TRBV4-1	TRBJ2-1	CASSQSPGLAVTYNEQFF
NA	TRBV19	TRBJ2-2	CASRVSGSSQSGELFF
NA	TRBV28	TRBJ2-5	CASSGDRARTTQYF
NA	TRBV6-5	TRBJ1-2	CASSYSTGGGYGYTF
NA	TRBV30	TRBJ1-1	CAWKQGVNTEAFF
NA	TRBV12-2	TRBJ1-1	CASRLVRPQQGQDTEAFF
once	TRBV5-1	TRBJ2-1	CASSSPFDAPSPGEQFF
NA	TRBV19	TRBJ2-3	CASSNLAGVTDTQYF
NA	TRBV14	TRBJ2-3	CASSSSTGAPSTDTQYF
NA	TRBV25-1	TRBJ2-5	CASSEGVGVWETQYF
few	TRBV7-9	TRBJ2-3	CASSLTGGLGDTQYF
NA	TRBV7-9	TRBJ2-1	CASSPTGIEQFF
NA	TRBV5-1	TRBJ2-1	CASSRFSGGGQLDNEQFF
NA	TRBV15	TRBJ2-7	CATSRDRSEDEQYF
NA	TRBV4-1	TRBJ2-7	CASSPDPGDGSEQYF
once	TRBV4-1	TRBJ1-5	CASSQVFQGRQGQPQHF
NA	TRBV7-2	TRBJ1-3	CASSFWHRGESGNTIYF